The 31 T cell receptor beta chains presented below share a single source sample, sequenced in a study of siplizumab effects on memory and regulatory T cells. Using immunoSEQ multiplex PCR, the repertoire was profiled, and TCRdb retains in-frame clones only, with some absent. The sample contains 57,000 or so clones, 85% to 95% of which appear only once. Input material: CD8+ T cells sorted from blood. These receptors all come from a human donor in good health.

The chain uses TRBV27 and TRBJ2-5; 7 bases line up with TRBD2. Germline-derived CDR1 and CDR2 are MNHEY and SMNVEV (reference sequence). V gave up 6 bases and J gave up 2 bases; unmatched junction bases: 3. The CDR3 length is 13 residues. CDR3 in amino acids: CASRTGLQETQYF. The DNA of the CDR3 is TGTGCCAGCAGGACGGGACTACAAGAGACCCAGTACTTC.

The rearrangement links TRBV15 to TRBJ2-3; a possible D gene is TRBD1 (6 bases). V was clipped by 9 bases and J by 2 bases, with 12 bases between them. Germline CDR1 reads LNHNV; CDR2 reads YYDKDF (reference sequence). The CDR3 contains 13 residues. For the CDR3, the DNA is TGTGCCACGGACGACAGGACCACAGATACGCAGTATTTT. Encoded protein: CATDDRTTDTQYF.

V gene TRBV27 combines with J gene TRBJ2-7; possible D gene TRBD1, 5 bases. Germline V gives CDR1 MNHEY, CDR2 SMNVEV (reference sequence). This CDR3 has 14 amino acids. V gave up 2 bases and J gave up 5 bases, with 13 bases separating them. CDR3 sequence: CASSLAFQGDEQYF. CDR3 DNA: TGTGCCAGCAGTTTAGCTTTTCAGGGCGACGAGCAGTACTTC.

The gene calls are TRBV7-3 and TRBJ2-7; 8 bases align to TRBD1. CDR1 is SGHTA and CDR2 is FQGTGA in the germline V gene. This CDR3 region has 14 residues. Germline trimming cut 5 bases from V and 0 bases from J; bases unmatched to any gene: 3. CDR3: CASSPGQDSYEQYF. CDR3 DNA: TGTGCCAGCAGCCCGGGACAGGACTCCTACGAGCAGTACTTC.

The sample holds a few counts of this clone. The CDR3 nucleotides read TGTGCCAGCAAGCTAGTCGGGGCTGAAGCTTTCTTT. This translates into CASKLVGAEAFF. This rearrangement joins TRBV25-1 to TRBJ1-1; D ambiguous. The V and J ends lost 7 bases and 6 bases respectively, with 12 bases between them. The CDR3 covers 12 residues. The germline gives CDR1 MGHDK, CDR2 SYGVNS.

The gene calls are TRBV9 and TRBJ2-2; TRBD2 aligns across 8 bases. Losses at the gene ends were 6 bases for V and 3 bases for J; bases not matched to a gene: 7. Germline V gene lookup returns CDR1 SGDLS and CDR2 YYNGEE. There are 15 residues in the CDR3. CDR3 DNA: TGTGCCAGCAACGGTGGGCGGGGGGACACCGGGGAGCTGTTTTTT. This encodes CASNGGRGDTGELFF.

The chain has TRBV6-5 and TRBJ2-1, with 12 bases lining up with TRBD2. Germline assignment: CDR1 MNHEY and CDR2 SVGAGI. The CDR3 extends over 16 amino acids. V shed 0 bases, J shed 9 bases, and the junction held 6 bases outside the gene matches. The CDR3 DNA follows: TGTGCCAGCAGTTACTCGTCCCTAGCGGGAGGGGGTGAGCAGTTCTTC. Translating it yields CASSYSSLAGGGEQFF.

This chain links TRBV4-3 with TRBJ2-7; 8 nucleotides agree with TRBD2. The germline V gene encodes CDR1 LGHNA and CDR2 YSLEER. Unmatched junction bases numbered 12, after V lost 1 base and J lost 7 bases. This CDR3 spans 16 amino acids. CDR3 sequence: CASSQGRASGFWEQYF. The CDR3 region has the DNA TGCGCCAGCAGCCAAGGTCGGGCTAGCGGGTTTTGGGAGCAGTACTTC.

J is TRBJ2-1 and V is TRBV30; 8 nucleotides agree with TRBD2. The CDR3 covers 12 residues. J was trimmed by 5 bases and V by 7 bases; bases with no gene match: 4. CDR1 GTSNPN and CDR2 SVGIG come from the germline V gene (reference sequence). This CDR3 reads CASTSVHNEQFF. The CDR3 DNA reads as TGTGCCTCGACTAGCGTCCACAATGAGCAGTTCTTC.

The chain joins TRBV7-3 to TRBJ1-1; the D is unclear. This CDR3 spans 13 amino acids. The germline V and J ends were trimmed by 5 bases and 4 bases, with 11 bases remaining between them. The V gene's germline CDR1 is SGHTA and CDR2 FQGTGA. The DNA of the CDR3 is TGTGCCAGCAGCAGCGAAGGGCTCACTGAAGCTTTCTTT. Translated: CASSSEGLTEAFF. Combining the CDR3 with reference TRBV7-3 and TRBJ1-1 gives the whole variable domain GAGVSQTPSNKVTEKGKYVELRCDPISGHTALYWYRQSLGQGPEFLIYFQGTGAADDSGLPNDRFFAVRPEGSVSTLKIQRTERGDSAVYLCASSSEGLTEAFFGQGTRLTVV.

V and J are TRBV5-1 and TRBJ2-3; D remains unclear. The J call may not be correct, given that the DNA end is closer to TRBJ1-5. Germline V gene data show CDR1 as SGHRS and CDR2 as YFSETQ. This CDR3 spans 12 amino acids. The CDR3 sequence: CASSEGPDTQHF. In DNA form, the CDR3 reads TGCGCCAGCAGCGAGGGCCCAGATACGCAGCATTTT.

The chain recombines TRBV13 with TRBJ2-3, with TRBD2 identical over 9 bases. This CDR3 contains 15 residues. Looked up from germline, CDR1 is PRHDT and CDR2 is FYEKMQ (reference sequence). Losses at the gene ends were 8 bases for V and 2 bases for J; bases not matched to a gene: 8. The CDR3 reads CASGRSSGITDTQYF. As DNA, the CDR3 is TGTGCCAGCGGAAGGTCTAGCGGGATCACAGATACGCAGTATTTT.

The CDR3 here is CASIAHTTYNEQFF. CDR3 in DNA: TGTGCCAGTATAGCGCATACGACCTACAATGAGCAGTTCTTC. This chain joins TRBV28 and TRBJ2-1; D is perhaps TRBD2 (5 bases). The CDR3 sequence is 14 residues long. The V gene lost 9 bases and the J gene lost 2 bases, with 14 bases spanning the gap. Per the germline V gene, CDR1 is MDHEN and CDR2 is SYDVKM.

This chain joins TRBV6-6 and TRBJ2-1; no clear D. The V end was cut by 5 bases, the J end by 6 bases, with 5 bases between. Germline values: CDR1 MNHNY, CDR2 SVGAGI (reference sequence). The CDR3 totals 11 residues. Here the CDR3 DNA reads TGTGCCAGCAGTCTGGGCAATGAGCAGTTCTTC. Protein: CASSLGNEQFF.

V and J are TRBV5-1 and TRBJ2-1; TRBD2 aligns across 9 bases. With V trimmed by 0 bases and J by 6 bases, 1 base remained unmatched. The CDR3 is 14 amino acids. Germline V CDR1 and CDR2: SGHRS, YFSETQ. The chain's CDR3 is CASSLGLAVNEQFF. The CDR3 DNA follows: TGCGCCAGCAGCTTGGGACTAGCGGTCAATGAGCAGTTCTTC.

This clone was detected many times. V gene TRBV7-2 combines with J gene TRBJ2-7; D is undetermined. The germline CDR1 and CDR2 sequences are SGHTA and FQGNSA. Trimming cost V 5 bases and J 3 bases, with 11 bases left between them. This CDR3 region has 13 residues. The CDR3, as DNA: TGTGCCAGCAGCCTAGAGGCCCACTACGAGCAGTACTTC. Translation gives CASSLEAHYEQYF.

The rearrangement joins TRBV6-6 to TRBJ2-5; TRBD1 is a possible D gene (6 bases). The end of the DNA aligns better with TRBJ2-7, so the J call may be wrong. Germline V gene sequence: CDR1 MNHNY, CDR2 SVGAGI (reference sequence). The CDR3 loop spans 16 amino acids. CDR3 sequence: CASSETTGQQGYEQYF. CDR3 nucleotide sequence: TGTGCCAGCAGCGAAACGACGGGACAACAAGGTTACGAGCAGTACTTC.

The CDR3 loop is CASSWDRGDEQFF. The CDR3 DNA sequence: TGTGCCAGCAGCTGGGACAGGGGCGATGAGCAGTTCTTC. V and J are TRBV7-9 and TRBJ2-1; 10 nucleotides match TRBD1. Germline values: CDR1 SEHNR, CDR2 FQNEAQ (reference sequence). The V and J ends lost 4 bases and 8 bases, in that order; junction bases with no gene match: 2. CDR3 length: 13 amino acids. The entire variable domain, with the rest obtained from reference TRBV7-9 and TRBJ2-1, is as follows: DTGVSQNPRHKITKRGQNVTFRCDPISEHNRLYWYRQTLGQGPEFLTYFQNEAQLEKSRLLSDRFSAERPKGSFSTLEIQRTEQGDSAMYLCASSWDRGDEQFFGPGTRLTVL.

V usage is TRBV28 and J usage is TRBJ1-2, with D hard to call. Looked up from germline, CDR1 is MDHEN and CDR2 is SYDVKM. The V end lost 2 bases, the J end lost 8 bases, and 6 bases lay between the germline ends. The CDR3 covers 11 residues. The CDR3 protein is CASSLGVGYTF. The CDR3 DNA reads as TGTGCCAGCAGTTTAGGGGTCGGCTACACCTTC.

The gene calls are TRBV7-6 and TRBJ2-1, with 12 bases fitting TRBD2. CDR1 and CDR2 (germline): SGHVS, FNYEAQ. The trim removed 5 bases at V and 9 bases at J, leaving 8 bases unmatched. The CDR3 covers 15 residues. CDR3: CASSRRLAGESEQFF. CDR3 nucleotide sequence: TGTGCCAGCAGCCGAAGACTAGCGGGAGAATCTGAGCAGTTCTTC.

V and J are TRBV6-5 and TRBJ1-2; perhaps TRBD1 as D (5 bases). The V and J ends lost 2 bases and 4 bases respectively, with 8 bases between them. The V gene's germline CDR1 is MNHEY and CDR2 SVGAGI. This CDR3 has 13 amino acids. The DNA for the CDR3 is TGTGCCAGCAGTTACCGGGACCTCTATGGCTACACCTTC. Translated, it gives CASSYRDLYGYTF.

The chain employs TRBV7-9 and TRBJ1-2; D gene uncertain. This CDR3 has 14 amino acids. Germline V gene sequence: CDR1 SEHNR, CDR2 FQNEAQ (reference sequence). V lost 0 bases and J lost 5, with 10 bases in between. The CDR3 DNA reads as TGTGCCAGCAGCTTAGCGGATGTCGAATATGGCTACACCTTC. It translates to CASSLADVEYGYTF.

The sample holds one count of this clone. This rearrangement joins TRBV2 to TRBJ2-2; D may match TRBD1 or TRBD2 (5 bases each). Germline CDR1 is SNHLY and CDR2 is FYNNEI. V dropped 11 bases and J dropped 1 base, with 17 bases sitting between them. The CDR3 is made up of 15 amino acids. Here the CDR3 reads CAWRGTTGNTGELFF. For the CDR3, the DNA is TGTGCCTGGCGAGGGACGACGGGGAACACCGGGGAGCTGTTTTTT.

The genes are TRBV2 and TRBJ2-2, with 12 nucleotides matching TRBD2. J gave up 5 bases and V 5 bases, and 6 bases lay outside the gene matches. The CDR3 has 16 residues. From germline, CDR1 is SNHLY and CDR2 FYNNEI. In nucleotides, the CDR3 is TGTGCCAGCAGTCCTGGACTAGCGGGAAAAACCGGGGAGCTGTTTTTT. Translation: CASSPGLAGKTGELFF.

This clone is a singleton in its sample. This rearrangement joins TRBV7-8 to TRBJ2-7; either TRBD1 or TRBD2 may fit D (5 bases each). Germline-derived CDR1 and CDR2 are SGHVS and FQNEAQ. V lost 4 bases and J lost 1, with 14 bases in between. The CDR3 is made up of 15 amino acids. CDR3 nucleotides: TGTGCCAGCAGCTCGGTGCCGGGACCTTCCTACGAGCAGTACTTC. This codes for CASSSVPGPSYEQYF.

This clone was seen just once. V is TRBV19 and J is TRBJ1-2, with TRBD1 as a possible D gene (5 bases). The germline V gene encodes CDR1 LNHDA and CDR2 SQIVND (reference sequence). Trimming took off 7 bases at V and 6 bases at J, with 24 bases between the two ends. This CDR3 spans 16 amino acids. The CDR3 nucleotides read TGTGCCAGTACCACCGCCTCGCAGGGTTTAGGGGATGGCTACACCTTC. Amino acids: CASTTASQGLGDGYTF.

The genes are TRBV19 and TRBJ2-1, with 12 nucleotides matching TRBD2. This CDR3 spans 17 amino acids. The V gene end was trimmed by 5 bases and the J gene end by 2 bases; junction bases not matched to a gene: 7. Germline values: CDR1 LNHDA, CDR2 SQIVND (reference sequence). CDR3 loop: CASSLLTSGSPYNEQFF. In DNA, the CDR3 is TGTGCCAGTAGTCTGCTGACTAGCGGGAGCCCCTACAATGAGCAGTTCTTC.

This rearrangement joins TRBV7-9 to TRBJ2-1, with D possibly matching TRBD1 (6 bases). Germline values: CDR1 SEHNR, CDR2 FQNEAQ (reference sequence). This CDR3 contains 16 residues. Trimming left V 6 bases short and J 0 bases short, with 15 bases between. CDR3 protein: CASRKDRHSSYNEQFF. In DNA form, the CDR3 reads TGTGCCAGCAGAAAGGACAGACATAGCTCCTACAATGAGCAGTTCTTC.

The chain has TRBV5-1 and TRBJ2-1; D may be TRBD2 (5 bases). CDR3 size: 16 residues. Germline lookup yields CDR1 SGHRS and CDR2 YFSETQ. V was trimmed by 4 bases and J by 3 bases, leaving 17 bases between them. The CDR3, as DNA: TGCGCCAGCAGCGTGGTTGGGGAGAGGCGCTACAATGAGCAGTTCTTC. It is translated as CASSVVGERRYNEQFF.

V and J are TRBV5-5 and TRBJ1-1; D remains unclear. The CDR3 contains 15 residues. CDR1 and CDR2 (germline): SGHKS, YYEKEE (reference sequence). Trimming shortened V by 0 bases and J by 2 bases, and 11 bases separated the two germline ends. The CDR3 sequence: CASSLEPVANTEAFF. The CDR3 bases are TGTGCCAGCAGCTTGGAGCCGGTTGCTAACACTGAAGCTTTCTTT.

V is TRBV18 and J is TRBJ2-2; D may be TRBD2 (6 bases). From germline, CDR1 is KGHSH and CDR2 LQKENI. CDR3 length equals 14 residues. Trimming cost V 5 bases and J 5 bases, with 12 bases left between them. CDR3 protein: CASSWTGETGELFF. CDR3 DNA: TGTGCCAGCTCATGGACGGGAGAAACCGGGGAGCTGTTTTTT.